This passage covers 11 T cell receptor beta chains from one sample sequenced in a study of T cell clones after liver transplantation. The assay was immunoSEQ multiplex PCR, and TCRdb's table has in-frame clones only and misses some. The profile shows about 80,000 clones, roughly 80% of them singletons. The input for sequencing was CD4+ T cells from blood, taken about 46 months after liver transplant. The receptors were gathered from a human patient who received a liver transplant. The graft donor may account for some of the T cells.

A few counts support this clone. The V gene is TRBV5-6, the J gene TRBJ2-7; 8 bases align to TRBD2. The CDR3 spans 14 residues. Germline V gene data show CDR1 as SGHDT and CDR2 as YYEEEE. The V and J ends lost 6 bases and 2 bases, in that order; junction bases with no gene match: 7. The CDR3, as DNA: TGTGCCAGCACACAAGCGGGGGCGACCTACGAGCAGTACTTC. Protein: CASTQAGATYEQYF.

CDR3 residues: CAWSRGTLGTQYF. The CDR3 region has the DNA TGTGCCTGGAGTAGGGGGACACTAGGTACGCAGTATTTT. The chain links TRBV30 to TRBJ2-3; weak D call: TRBD1 (6 bases). The CDR3 spans 13 residues. Trimming removed 2 bases from V and 8 bases from J, with 14 bases in between. CDR1 and CDR2 from the germline V gene are GTSNPN and SVGIG (reference sequence).

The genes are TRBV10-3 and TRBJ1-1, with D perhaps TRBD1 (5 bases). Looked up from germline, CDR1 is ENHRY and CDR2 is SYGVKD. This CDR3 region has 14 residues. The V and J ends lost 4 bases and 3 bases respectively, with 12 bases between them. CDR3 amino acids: CAISVAGTDTEAFF. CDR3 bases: TGTGCCATCAGTGTTGCAGGGACGGACACTGAAGCTTTCTTT.

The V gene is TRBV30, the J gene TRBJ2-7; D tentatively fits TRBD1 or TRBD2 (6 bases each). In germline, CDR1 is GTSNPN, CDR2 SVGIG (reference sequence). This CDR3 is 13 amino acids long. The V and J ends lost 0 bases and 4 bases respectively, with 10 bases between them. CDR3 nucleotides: TGTGCCTGGAGTGTGAGGGGGGCGTACGAGCAGTACTTC. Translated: CAWSVRGAYEQYF.

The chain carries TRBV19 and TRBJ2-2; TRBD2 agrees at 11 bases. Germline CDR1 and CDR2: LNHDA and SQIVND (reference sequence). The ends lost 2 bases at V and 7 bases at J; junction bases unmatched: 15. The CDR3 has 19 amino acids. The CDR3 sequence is CASSIIPSGRFSYGGELFF. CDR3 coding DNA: TGTGCCAGTAGTATAATCCCTAGCGGGAGGTTTTCTTATGGCGGGGAGCTGTTTTTT.

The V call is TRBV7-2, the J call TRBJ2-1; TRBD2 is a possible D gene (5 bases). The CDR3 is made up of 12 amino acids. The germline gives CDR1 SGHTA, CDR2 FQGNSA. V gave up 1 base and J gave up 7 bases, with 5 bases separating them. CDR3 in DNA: TGTGCCAGCAGCTTAGGGGAGAATGAGCAGTTCTTC. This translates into CASSLGENEQFF.

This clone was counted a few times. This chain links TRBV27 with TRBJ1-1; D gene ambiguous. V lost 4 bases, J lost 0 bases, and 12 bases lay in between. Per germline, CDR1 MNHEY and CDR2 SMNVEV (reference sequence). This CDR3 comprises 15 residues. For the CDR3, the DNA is TGTGCCAGCAGTTATGGAAACAACATGAACACTGAAGCTTTCTTT. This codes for CASSYGNNMNTEAFF.

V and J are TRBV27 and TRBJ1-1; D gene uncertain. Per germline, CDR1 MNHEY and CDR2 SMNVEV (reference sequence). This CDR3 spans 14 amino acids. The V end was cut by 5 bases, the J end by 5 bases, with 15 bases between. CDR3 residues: CASSASKWETEAFF. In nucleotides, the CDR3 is TGTGCCAGCAGTGCATCGAAATGGGAGACTGAAGCTTTCTTT.

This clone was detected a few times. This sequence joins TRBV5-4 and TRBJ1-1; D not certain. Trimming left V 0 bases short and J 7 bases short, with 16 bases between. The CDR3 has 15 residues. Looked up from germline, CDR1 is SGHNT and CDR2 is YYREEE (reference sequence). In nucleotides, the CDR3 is TGTGCCAGCAGCTTGGGGCGGTTGATGCCCGATGAAGCTTTCTTT. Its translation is CASSLGRLMPDEAFF.

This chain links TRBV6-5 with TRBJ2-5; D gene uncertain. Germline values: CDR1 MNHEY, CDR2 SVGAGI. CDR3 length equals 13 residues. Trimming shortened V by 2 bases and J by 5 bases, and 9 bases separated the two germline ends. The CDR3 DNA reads TGTGCCAGCAGTTACGACAAATATGAGACCCAGTACTTC. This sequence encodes CASSYDKYETQYF.

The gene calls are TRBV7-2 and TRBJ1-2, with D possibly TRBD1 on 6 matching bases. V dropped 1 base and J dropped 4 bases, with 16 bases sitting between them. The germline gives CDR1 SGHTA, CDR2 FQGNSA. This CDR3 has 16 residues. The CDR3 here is CASSLVQGVGGYGYTF. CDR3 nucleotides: TGTGCCAGCAGCTTAGTACAGGGCGTTGGTGGCTATGGCTACACCTTC.